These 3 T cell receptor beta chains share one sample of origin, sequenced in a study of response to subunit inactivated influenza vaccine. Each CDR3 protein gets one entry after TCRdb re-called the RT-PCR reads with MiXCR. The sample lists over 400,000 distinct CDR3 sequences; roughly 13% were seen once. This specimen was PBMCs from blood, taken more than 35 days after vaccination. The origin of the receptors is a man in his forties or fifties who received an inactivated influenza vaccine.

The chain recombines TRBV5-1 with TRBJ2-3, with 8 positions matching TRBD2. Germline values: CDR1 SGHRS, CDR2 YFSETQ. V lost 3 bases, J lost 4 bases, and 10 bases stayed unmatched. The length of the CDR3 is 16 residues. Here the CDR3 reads CASSSTPGGIADTQYF. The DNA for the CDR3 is TGCGCCAGCAGCTCGACTCCGGGGGGGATCGCAGATACGCAGTATTTT.

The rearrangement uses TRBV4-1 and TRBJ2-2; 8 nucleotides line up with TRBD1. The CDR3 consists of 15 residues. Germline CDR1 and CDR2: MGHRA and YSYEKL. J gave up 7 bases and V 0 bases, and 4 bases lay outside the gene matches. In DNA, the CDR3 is TGCGCCAGCAGCCAAGACCAGGGGGCTAACGGGGAGCTGTTTTTT. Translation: CASSQDQGANGELFF.

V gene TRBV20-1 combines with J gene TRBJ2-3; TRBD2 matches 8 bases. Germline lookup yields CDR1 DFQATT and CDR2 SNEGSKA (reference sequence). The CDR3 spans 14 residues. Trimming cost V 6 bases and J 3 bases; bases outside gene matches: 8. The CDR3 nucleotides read TGCAGTGCCCGGGAGGGGGAGAGGACAGATACGCAGTATTTT. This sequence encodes CSAREGERTDTQYF.